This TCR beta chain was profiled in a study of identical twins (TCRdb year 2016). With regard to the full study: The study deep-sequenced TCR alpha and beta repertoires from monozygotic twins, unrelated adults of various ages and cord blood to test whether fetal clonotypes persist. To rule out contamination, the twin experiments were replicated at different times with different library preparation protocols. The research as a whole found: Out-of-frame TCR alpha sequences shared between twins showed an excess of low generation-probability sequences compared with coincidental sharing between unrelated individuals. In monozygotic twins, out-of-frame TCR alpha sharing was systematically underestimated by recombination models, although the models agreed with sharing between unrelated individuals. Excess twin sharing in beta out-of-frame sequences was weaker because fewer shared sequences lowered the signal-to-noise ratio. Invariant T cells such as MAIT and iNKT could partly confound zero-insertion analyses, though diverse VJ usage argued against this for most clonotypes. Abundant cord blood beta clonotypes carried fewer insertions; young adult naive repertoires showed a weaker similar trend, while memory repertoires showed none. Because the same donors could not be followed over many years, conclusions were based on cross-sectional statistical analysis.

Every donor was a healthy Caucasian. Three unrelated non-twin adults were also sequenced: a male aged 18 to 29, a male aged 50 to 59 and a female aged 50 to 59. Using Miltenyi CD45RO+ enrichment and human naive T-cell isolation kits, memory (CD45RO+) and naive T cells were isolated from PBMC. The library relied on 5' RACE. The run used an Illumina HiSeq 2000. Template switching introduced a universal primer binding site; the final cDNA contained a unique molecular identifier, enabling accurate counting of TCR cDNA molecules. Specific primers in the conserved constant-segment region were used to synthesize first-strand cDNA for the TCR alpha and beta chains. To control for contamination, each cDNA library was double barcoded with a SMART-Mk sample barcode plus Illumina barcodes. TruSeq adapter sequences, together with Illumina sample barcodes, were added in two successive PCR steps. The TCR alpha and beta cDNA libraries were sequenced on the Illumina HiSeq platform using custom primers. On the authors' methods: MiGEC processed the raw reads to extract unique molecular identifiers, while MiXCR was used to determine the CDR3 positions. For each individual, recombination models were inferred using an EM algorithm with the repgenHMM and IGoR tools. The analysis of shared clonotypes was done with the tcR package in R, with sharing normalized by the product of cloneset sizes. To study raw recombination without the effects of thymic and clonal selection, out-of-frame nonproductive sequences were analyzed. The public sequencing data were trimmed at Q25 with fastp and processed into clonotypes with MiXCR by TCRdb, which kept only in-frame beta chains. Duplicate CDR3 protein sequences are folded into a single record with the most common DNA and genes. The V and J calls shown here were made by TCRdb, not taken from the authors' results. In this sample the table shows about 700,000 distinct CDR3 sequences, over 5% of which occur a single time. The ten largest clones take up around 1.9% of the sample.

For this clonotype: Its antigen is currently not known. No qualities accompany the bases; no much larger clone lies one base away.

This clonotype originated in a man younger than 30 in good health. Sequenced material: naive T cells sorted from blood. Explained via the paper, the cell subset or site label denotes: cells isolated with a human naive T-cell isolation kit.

The CDR3: CAGLTGLAGGSGTGELFF. DNA sequence: TGTGCCGGACTAACGGGACTAGCGGGAGGCTCGGGCACCGGGGAGCTGTTTTTT. This chain is built from TRBV30 and TRBJ2-2; 15 central nucleotides agree with TRBD2. The germline V gene (reference sequence) specifies GTSNPN as CDR1 and SVGIG as CDR2. From V the trimming removes 8 bases and from J it removes 4 bases, while the gene matches leave 14 bases of the junction unaccounted for. The CDR3 has 18 amino acids, counting the end cysteine and phenylalanine. The read is trimmed to its CDR3 DNA, 54 bases read in frame from base 1.